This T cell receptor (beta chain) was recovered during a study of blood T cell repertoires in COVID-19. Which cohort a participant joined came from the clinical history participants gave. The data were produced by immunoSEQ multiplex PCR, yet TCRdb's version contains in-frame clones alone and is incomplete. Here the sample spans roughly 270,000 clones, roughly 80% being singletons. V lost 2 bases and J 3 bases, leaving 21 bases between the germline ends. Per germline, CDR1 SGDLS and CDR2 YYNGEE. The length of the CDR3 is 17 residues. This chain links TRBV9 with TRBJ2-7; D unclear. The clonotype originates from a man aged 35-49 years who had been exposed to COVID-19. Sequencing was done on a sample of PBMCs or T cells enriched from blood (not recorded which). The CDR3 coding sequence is TGTGCCAGCAGCGTGGGCTCCAGTCCTCCTTCGAACTACGAGCAGTACTTC. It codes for CASSVGSSPPSNYEQYF.